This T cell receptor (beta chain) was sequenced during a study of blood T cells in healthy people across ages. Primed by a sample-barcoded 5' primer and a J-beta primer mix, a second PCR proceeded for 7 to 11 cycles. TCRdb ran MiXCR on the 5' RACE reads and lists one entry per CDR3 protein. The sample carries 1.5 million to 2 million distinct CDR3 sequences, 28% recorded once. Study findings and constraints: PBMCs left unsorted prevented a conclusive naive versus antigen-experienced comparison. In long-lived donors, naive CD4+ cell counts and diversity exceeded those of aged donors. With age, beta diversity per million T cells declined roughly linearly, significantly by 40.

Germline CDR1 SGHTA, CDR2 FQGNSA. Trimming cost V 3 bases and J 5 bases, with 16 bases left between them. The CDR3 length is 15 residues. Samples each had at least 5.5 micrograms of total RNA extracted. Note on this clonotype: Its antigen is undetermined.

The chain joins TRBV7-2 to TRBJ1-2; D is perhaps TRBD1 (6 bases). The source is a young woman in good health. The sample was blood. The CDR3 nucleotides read TGTGCCAGCAGCTTGGGGGGCAGTACCCTTTATGGCTACACCTTC. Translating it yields CASSLGGSTLYGYTF. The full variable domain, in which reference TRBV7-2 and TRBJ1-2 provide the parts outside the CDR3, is GAGVSQSPSNKVTEKGKDVELRCDPISGHTALYWYRQSLGQGLEFLIYFQGNSAPDKSGLPSDRFSAERTGGSVSTLTIQRTQQEDSAVYLCASSLGGSTLYGYTFGSGTRLTVV.